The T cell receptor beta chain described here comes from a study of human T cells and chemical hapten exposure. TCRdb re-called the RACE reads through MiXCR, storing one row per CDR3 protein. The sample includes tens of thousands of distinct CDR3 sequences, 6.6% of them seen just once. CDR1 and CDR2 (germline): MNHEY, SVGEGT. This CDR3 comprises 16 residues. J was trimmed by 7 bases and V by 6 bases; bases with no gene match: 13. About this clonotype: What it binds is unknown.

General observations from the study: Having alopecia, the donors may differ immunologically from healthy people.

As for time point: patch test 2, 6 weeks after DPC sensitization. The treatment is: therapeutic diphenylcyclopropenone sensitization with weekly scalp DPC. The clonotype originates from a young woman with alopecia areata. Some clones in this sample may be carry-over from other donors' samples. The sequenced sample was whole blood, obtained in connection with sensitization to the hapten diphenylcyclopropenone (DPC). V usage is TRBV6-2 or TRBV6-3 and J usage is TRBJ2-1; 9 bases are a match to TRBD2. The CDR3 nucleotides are TGTGCCAGCAGGCAGAGTAGCGGGGGACTTGGGAATGAGCAGTTCTTC. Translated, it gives CASRQSSGGLGNEQFF.